This TCR beta chain was profiled in a study of OX40 agonist ivuxolimab in advanced cancers. On the study more broadly: The patients got ivuxolimab, which is an agonistic anti-OX40 (CD134) antibody.

V lost 3 bases and J lost 0, with 12 bases in between. CDR1 is LGHNA, CDR2 YNFKEQ, per germline. The CDR3 extends over 16 amino acids. Method: immunoSEQ multiplex PCR; TCRdb's copy keeps in-frame clones and lacks some. This sample carries around 95,000 clones, around 93% of them seen once, and the ten largest clones take around 0.58%. The rearrangement uses TRBV4-2 and TRBJ1-3; D remains ambiguous. Sample: CD4+ or CD8+ T cells sorted from blood, taken in a trial of the OX40 agonist ivuxolimab. The sequence was obtained from an adult with an advanced solid tumor such as melanoma, head and neck, liver or kidney cancer. The CDR3 DNA sequence: TGTGCCAGCAGCCAGGGCGACCGGTTCTCTGGAAACACCATATATTTT. This gives the protein CASSQGDRFSGNTIYF.